One and the same sample provided the 2 T cell receptor beta chains below, sequenced in a study of shared clonotypes between healthy human individuals. Naive CD8 cells comprised CD45RO-negative, CCR7-positively selected cells, excluding terminally differentiated effector memory CD45RA+ cells. TCRdb keeps only in-frame clones here, not all; method: immunoSEQ multiplex PCR. This sample has hundreds of thousands of clones; about 91% occur once, and the top ten carry nearly 25%. Material for sequencing was naive CD8+ T cells sorted from blood. The receptors shown here come from a man aged 25-40 years in good health.

The chain employs TRBV27 and TRBJ2-1; TRBD1 matches 7 bases. The CDR3 has 15 amino acids. Germline CDR1 MNHEY, CDR2 SMNVEV (reference sequence). V shed 3 bases and J 9 bases; nucleotides not matched to a gene: 11. The DNA for the CDR3 is TGTGCCAGCAGTTTCCCGGGACAGCGCTCCGGTGAGCAGTTCTTC. Protein sequence: CASSFPGQRSGEQFF.

Turning to this clone: Within the sample, other DNA sequences also encode this same CDR3. The chain couples TRBV2 to TRBJ1-2; possible D gene TRBD1, 5 bases. Germline V gene lookup returns CDR1 SNHLY and CDR2 FYNNEI. This CDR3 comprises 17 residues. V was clipped by 11 bases and J by 0 bases, with 25 bases between them. The CDR3 here is CASPRGDRDGANYGYTF. The CDR3 nucleotides are TGTGCCTCCCCGAGGGGAGACCGGGACGGAGCTAACTATGGCTACACCTTC.